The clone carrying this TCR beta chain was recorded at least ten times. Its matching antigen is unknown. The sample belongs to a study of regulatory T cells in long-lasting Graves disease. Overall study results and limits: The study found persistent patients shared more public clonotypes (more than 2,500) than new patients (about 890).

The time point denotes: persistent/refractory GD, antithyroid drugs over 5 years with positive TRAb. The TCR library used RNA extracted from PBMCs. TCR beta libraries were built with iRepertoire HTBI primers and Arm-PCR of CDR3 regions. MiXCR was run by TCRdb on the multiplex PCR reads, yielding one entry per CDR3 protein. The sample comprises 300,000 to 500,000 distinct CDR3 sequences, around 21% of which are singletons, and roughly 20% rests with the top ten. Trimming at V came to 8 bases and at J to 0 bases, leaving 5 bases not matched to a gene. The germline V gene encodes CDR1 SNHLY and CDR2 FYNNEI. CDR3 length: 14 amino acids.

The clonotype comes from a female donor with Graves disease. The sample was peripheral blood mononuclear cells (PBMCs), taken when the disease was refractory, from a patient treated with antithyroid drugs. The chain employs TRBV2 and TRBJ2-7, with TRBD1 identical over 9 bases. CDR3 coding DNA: TGTGCCAGCTCTGACAGGGGGAGCTCCTACGAGCAGTACTTC. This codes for CASSDRGSSYEQYF.